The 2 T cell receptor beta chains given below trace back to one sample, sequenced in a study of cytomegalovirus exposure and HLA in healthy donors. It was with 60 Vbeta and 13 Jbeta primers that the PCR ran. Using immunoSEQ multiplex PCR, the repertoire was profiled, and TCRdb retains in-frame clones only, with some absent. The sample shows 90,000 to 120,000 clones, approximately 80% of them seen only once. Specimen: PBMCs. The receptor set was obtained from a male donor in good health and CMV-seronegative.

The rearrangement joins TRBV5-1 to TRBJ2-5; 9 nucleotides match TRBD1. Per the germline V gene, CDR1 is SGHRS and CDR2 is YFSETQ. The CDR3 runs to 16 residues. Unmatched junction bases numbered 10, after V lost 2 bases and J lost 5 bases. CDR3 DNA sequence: TGCGCCAGCAGCTTTCGGACAGGGGCACGGGAGGAGACCCAGTACTTC. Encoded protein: CASSFRTGAREETQYF.

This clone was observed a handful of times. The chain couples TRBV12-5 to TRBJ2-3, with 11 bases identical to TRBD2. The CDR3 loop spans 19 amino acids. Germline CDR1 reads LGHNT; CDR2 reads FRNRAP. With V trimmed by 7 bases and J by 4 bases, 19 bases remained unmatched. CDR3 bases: TGTGCTAGTGCCTCAGTGACTAGCGGGGTCCCCAGTGGGCCAGATACGCAGTATTTT. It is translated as CASASVTSGVPSGPDTQYF.